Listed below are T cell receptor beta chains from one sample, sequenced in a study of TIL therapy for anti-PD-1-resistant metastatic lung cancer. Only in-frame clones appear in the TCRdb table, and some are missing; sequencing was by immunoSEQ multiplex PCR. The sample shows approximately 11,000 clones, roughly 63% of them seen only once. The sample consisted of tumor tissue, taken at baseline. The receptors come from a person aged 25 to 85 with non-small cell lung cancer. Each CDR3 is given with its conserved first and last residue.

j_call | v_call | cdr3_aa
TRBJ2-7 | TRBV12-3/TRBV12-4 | CASSFEGSHEQYF
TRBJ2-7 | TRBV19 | CASSIGRLSSYEQYF
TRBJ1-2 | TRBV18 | CASSPGALSLGYTF
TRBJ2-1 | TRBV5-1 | CASSLGPSGSSSNEQFF
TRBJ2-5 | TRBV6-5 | CASSRTGRRETQYF
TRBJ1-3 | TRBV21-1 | CASSKVSPGQWGNTIYF
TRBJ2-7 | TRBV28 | CASVPPGGGREYEQYF
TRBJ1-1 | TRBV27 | CASSYNRVNTEAFF
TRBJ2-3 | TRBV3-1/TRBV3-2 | CASSLAALSDTQYF
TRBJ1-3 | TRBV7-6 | CASSPPGVSGNTIYF
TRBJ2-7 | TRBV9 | CASSTGQLSYEQYF